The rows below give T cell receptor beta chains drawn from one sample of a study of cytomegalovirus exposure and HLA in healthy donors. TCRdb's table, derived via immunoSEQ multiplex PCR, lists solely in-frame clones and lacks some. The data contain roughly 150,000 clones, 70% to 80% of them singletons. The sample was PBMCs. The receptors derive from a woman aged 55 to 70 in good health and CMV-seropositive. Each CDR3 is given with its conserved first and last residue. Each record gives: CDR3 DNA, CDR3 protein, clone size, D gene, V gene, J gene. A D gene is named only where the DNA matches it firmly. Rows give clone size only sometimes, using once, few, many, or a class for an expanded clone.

CDR3nt: TGCGCCAGCAGTGAACTAAGCGGGCTAAGCTCCTACAATGAGCAGTTCTTC; CDR3aa: CASSELSGLSSYNEQFF; abundance: .; d_gene: .; v_gene: TRBV10-1; j_gene: TRBJ2-1
CDR3nt: TGCGCCAGCAGCTTGAATGGGGAGCTGAACACTGAAGCTTTCTTT; CDR3aa: CASSLNGELNTEAFF; abundance: .; d_gene: .; v_gene: TRBV5-1; j_gene: TRBJ1-1
CDR3nt: TGCGCCAGCAGCTCAACAGGGGACTATGGCTACACCTTC; CDR3aa: CASSSTGDYGYTF; abundance: .; d_gene: TRBD1; v_gene: TRBV5-1; j_gene: TRBJ1-2
CDR3nt: TGTGCCAGCAGCTCGCCGGGCAGGGGATGGTCTGGCTACACCTTC; CDR3aa: CASSSPGRGWSGYTF; abundance: .; d_gene: .; v_gene: TRBV7-2; j_gene: TRBJ1-2
CDR3nt: TGTGCCAGCAGCGTAGGAACAGGGAGTCGGGGCTACACCTTC; CDR3aa: CASSVGTGSRGYTF; abundance: few; d_gene: .; v_gene: TRBV9; j_gene: TRBJ1-2
CDR3nt: TGTGCCAGCAGTTTCGGGGGGGGCACTGAAGCTTTCTTT; CDR3aa: CASSFGGGTEAFF; abundance: once; d_gene: .; v_gene: TRBV28; j_gene: TRBJ1-1
CDR3nt: TGTGCCAGCAGAACTGAAGCAGATACGCAGTATTTT; CDR3aa: CASRTEADTQYF; abundance: .; d_gene: .; v_gene: TRBV6-1; j_gene: TRBJ2-3
CDR3nt: TGTGCCAGCAGTGAAGGAAGCACCAGGCAGCCCCAGCATTTT; CDR3aa: CASSEGSTRQPQHF; abundance: few; d_gene: .; v_gene: TRBV6-1; j_gene: TRBJ1-5
CDR3nt: TGCGCCAGCAGCATCGGGACAGGGCCCAACGAGCAGTGCTTC; CDR3aa: CASSIGTGPNEQCF; abundance: .; d_gene: TRBD1; v_gene: TRBV5-1; j_gene: TRBJ2-7
CDR3nt: TGTGCCAGCAGTTACTCAGGCAGGGGGAACACTGAAGCTTTCTTT; CDR3aa: CASSYSGRGNTEAFF; abundance: few; d_gene: .; v_gene: TRBV6-5; j_gene: TRBJ1-1
CDR3nt: TGTGCCAGCAGTGAAACAGGTTTGGGCACTGAAGCTTTCTTT; CDR3aa: CASSETGLGTEAFF; abundance: .; d_gene: .; v_gene: TRBV25-1; j_gene: TRBJ1-1
CDR3nt: TGCGCCAGCAGCTCCCAGCCGGGACTAGCGGGCGTATACACCGGGGAGCTGTTTTTT; CDR3aa: CASSSQPGLAGVYTGELFF; abundance: .; d_gene: TRBD2; v_gene: TRBV5-1; j_gene: TRBJ2-2
CDR3nt: TGTGCCAGCAGCCTCGTCCCCGGGACAGGGGGCTACGAGCAGTACTTC; CDR3aa: CASSLVPGTGGYEQYF; abundance: .; d_gene: TRBD1; v_gene: TRBV28; j_gene: TRBJ2-7
CDR3nt: TGTGCCAGCATATATGACTACAATACCTACGAGCAGTACTTC; CDR3aa: CASIYDYNTYEQYF; abundance: .; d_gene: .; v_gene: TRBV2; j_gene: TRBJ2-7
CDR3nt: TGTGCCAGCAGTTTTCCAGGGGATGCCACTGAAGCTTTCTTT; CDR3aa: CASSFPGDATEAFF; abundance: .; d_gene: .; v_gene: TRBV28; j_gene: TRBJ1-1
CDR3nt: TGTGCCAGCAGTTCCGGGACTAGCGGGAGGGCAAATGAGCAGTTCTTC; CDR3aa: CASSSGTSGRANEQFF; abundance: .; d_gene: TRBD2; v_gene: TRBV6-5; j_gene: TRBJ2-1
CDR3nt: TGCGCCAGCAGCCAAGAGCGGGGAAACACTGAAGCTTTCTTT; CDR3aa: CASSQERGNTEAFF; abundance: .; d_gene: .; v_gene: TRBV4-1; j_gene: TRBJ1-1
CDR3nt: TGTGCCAGCAGTTTCAGCCGGGACAGCCCCTATGGCTACACCTTC; CDR3aa: CASSFSRDSPYGYTF; abundance: .; d_gene: TRBD1; v_gene: TRBV28; j_gene: TRBJ1-2
CDR3nt: TGTGCCATCAGTGAGTCGGGGGGGGTTGAGCAGTTCTTC; CDR3aa: CAISESGGVEQFF; abundance: .; d_gene: TRBD2; v_gene: TRBV10-3; j_gene: TRBJ2-1
CDR3nt: TGTGCCAGCTCACCGACGCTGGGACAGGGATCCGAGCAGTACTTC; CDR3aa: CASSPTLGQGSEQYF; abundance: .; d_gene: TRBD1; v_gene: TRBV18; j_gene: TRBJ2-7
CDR3nt: TGCGCCAGCAGCCAAGGACAGGGGTCCTACAATGAGCAGTTCTTC; CDR3aa: CASSQGQGSYNEQFF; abundance: .; d_gene: TRBD1; v_gene: TRBV4-1; j_gene: TRBJ2-1
CDR3nt: TGTGCCAGCAGCCAAGATATCTATGGCTACACCTTC; CDR3aa: CASSQDIYGYTF; abundance: .; d_gene: .; v_gene: TRBV4-2; j_gene: TRBJ1-2
CDR3nt: TGCAGCGTCCTAACAGGGATTCGGACTGAAGCTTTCTTT; CDR3aa: CSVLTGIRTEAFF; abundance: .; d_gene: .; v_gene: TRBV29-1; j_gene: TRBJ1-1
CDR3nt: TGTGCCAGCAGTTTACAGGACGCTGGAAACACCATATATTTT; CDR3aa: CASSLQDAGNTIYF; abundance: .; d_gene: .; v_gene: TRBV6-1; j_gene: TRBJ1-3
CDR3nt: TGTGCCAGCAGTTCTCGGCAGGGGATTTCCTACGAGCAGTACTTC; CDR3aa: CASSSRQGISYEQYF; abundance: .; d_gene: .; v_gene: TRBV28; j_gene: TRBJ2-7
CDR3nt: TGTGCCAGCAGCCCAACAGGGAACAGCAATCAGCCCCAGCATTTT; CDR3aa: CASSPTGNSNQPQHF; abundance: .; d_gene: .; v_gene: TRBV2; j_gene: TRBJ1-5
CDR3nt: TGTGCCAGCAGTAGGACAGGGGAGTTTGGCACTGAAGCTTTCTTT; CDR3aa: CASSRTGEFGTEAFF; abundance: .; d_gene: TRBD1; v_gene: TRBV11-3; j_gene: TRBJ1-1
CDR3nt: TGTGCCAGCGGTAGGGGTGACGGCTATGGCTACACCTTC; CDR3aa: CASGRGDGYGYTF; abundance: .; d_gene: .; v_gene: TRBV5-5; j_gene: TRBJ1-2
CDR3nt: TGTGCCAGCAGGGATGACATGGTTTCGAACACTGAAGCTTTCTTT; CDR3aa: CASRDDMVSNTEAFF; abundance: .; d_gene: .; v_gene: TRBV6-1; j_gene: TRBJ1-1
CDR3nt: TGTGCCAGCAGATCCTCAGGGGGAACGAATGAAAAACTGTTTTTT; CDR3aa: CASRSSGGTNEKLFF; abundance: .; d_gene: TRBD1; v_gene: TRBV28; j_gene: TRBJ1-4
CDR3nt: TGTGCCAGCAGCCGGACTAGCGGGAGCTCCTACGAGCAGTACTTC; CDR3aa: CASSRTSGSSYEQYF; abundance: .; d_gene: TRBD2; v_gene: TRBV28; j_gene: TRBJ2-7
CDR3nt: TGTGCCACCAGCAGAGCCCCCCCCTCGTACTATGGCTACACCTTC; CDR3aa: CATSRAPPSYYGYTF; abundance: .; d_gene: .; v_gene: TRBV15; j_gene: TRBJ1-2
CDR3nt: TGTGCCAGCTCGCCCTCGGACACCAGAAAAGCTTTCTTT; CDR3aa: CASSPSDTRKAFF; abundance: .; d_gene: .; v_gene: TRBV18; j_gene: TRBJ1-1
CDR3nt: TGTGCCAGCTCACCGGGCGCCTTCGGGAGTAGAGAGACCCAGTACTTC; CDR3aa: CASSPGAFGSRETQYF; abundance: .; d_gene: .; v_gene: TRBV18; j_gene: TRBJ2-5
CDR3nt: TGTGCCAGCAGCTTCGGGACTAGCGGGAGACCTTACGAGCAGTACTTC; CDR3aa: CASSFGTSGRPYEQYF; abundance: .; d_gene: TRBD2; v_gene: TRBV5-4; j_gene: TRBJ2-7
CDR3nt: TGTGCCAGCAGTTTCGAGTCTCCAGGGTACTATGGCTACACCTTC; CDR3aa: CASSFESPGYYGYTF; abundance: .; d_gene: .; v_gene: TRBV28; j_gene: TRBJ1-2
CDR3nt: TGTGCCAGCAGTGTAGGCAACCAGGCGTCGTCAGGCACAGATACGCAGTATTTT; CDR3aa: CASSVGNQASSGTDTQYF; abundance: .; d_gene: .; v_gene: TRBV6-1; j_gene: TRBJ2-3
CDR3nt: TGTGCCAGCAGCTTAATAGGGGACACTGAAGCTTTCTTT; CDR3aa: CASSLIGDTEAFF; abundance: few; d_gene: .; v_gene: TRBV7-9; j_gene: TRBJ1-1
CDR3nt: TGTGCCAGTAGTCTAACTAGCGGCTTCTCCTACAATGAGCAGTTCTTC; CDR3aa: CASSLTSGFSYNEQFF; abundance: few; d_gene: TRBD2; v_gene: TRBV19; j_gene: TRBJ2-1
CDR3nt: TGCGCCAGCAGAGGTCCCCGGGACAGGGTCTACGAGCAGTACTTC; CDR3aa: CASRGPRDRVYEQYF; abundance: once; d_gene: TRBD1; v_gene: TRBV10-1; j_gene: TRBJ2-7
CDR3nt: TGTGCCAGCAGTGGGACTAGCGACTCCTACGAGCAGTACTTC; CDR3aa: CASSGTSDSYEQYF; abundance: .; d_gene: TRBD2; v_gene: TRBV28; j_gene: TRBJ2-7
CDR3nt: TGTGCCAGTCACGGACTAGCGGAGAGCTCCTACAATGAGCAGTTCTTC; CDR3aa: CASHGLAESSYNEQFF; abundance: .; d_gene: TRBD2; v_gene: TRBV19; j_gene: TRBJ2-1
CDR3nt: TGTGCCAGCAGCTTAGCCCTAGGGAACACTGAAGCTTTCTTT; CDR3aa: CASSLALGNTEAFF; abundance: .; d_gene: .; v_gene: TRBV7-2; j_gene: TRBJ1-1
CDR3nt: TGTGCCAGCAGCTTACAGGGCGATAGCAATCAGCCCCAGCATTTT; CDR3aa: CASSLQGDSNQPQHF; abundance: .; d_gene: .; v_gene: TRBV9; j_gene: TRBJ1-5
CDR3nt: TGTGCCAGCAGCCTCCAGAGCGGGAGTATAGATACGCAGTATTTT; CDR3aa: CASSLQSGSIDTQYF; abundance: .; d_gene: TRBD2; v_gene: TRBV7-9; j_gene: TRBJ2-3
CDR3nt: TGCGCCAGCAGCCTAGACAGGTCGGGCGAGCAGTACTTC; CDR3aa: CASSLDRSGEQYF; abundance: .; d_gene: .; v_gene: TRBV5-1; j_gene: TRBJ2-7
CDR3nt: TGTGCCAGCAGTCCCGGCTATGGCTACACCTTC; CDR3aa: CASSPGYGYTF; abundance: few; d_gene: .; v_gene: TRBV25-1; j_gene: TRBJ1-2
CDR3nt: TGTGCCAGCAGCCACGAGGTTTTTAGCAATCAGCCCCAGCATTTT; CDR3aa: CASSHEVFSNQPQHF; abundance: .; d_gene: .; v_gene: TRBV6-1; j_gene: TRBJ1-5
CDR3nt: TGTGCCAGCAGTTTCGGACAGTATGGCTACACCTTC; CDR3aa: CASSFGQYGYTF; abundance: .; d_gene: .; v_gene: TRBV28; j_gene: TRBJ1-2
CDR3nt: TGCGCCAGCAGCCAAGATAGGACTAGCGGGACTAGAAATGAGCAGTTCTTC; CDR3aa: CASSQDRTSGTRNEQFF; abundance: .; d_gene: TRBD2; v_gene: TRBV4-1; j_gene: TRBJ2-1
CDR3nt: TGCGCCAGCAGCCAACCGGACAGGGTAGGCTATGGCTACACCTTC; CDR3aa: CASSQPDRVGYGYTF; abundance: .; d_gene: TRBD1; v_gene: TRBV4-1; j_gene: TRBJ1-2
CDR3nt: TGTGCCAGCAGAAGACTAGCGGGTACCTACGAGCAGTACTTC; CDR3aa: CASRRLAGTYEQYF; abundance: .; d_gene: TRBD2; v_gene: TRBV27; j_gene: TRBJ2-7
CDR3nt: TGCGCCAGCAGCCAAGCCGGGACACAGGCTTATGGCTACACCTTC; CDR3aa: CASSQAGTQAYGYTF; abundance: .; d_gene: .; v_gene: TRBV4-1; j_gene: TRBJ1-2